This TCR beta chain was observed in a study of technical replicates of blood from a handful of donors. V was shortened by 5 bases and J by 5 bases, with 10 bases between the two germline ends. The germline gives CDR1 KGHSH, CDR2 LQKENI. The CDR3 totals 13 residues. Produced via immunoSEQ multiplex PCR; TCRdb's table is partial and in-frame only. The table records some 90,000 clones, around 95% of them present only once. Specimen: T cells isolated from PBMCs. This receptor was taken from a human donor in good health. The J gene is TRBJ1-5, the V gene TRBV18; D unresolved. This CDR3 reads CASSSSDDQPQHF. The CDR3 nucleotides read TGTGCCAGCTCATCGAGTGATGATCAGCCCCAGCATTTT. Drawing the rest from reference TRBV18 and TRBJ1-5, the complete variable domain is NAGVMQNPRHLVRRRGQEARLRCSPMKGHSHVYWYRQLPEEGLKFMVYLQKENIIDESGMPKERFSAEFPKEGPSILRIQQVVRGDSAAYFCASSSSDDQPQHFGDGTRLSIL.